This T cell receptor (beta chain) appears in the sequencing data of a study of blood T cell repertoires in COVID-19. The overall study: Sources were T cells, B-cell-depleted T cells, or PBMCs; the material itself was cDNA or gDNA.

For recovered donors of Cohort 3, there were two negative PCRs, clearance, or symptom resolution. TCRdb keeps only in-frame clones here, not all; method: immunoSEQ multiplex PCR. This sample yields a few hundred thousand clones, of which over 75% are seen a single time; 8% to 10% belongs to the top ten. The CDR3 is 16 residues long. The germline gives CDR1 SGHVS, CDR2 FNYEAQ. V gave up 5 bases and J gave up 4 bases, with 15 bases separating them. The source is a woman aged 40 to 50 who had recovered from COVID-19. The V call is TRBV7-6, the J call TRBJ1-6, with a weak D call TRBD1 (6 bases). The sequenced sample consisted of PBMCs or T cells enriched from blood (not recorded which). CDR3 residues: CASSPEGVNYNSPLHF. The DNA of the CDR3 is TGTGCCAGCAGCCCCGAGGGGGTGAATTATAATTCACCCCTCCACTTT.